Shown below are 6 T cell receptor beta chains from a single sample sequenced in a study of spatial heterogeneity in lung cancer. TCRdb processed the 5' RACE reads anew with MiXCR; each CDR3 protein has one entry. The repertoire holds about 40,000 distinct CDR3 sequences, with approximately 5.6% as singletons. Sample time point: sample taken at primary tumor resection. Specimen: PBMCs, collected at surgery. Receptors were obtained from a female donor with early-stage non-small cell lung cancer.

Ten or more counts support this clonotype. The V gene is TRBV5-1, the J gene TRBJ2-7, with 7 bases that match TRBD1. J gave up 2 bases and V 4 bases, and 9 bases lay outside the gene matches. Germline V gene data show CDR1 as SGHRS and CDR2 as YFSETQ. The CDR3 is 15 residues long. CDR3 loop: CASSPSGQRAYEQYF. In DNA, the CDR3 is TGCGCCAGCAGCCCCTCGGGACAGCGTGCCTACGAGCAGTACTTC.

The chain employs TRBV12-3 or TRBV12-4 and TRBJ1-1; a possible D gene is TRBD1 (6 bases). The CDR3 consists of 14 residues. Trimming took 2 bases from V and 4 from J, leaving 11 bases between them. CDR3 residues: CASSLQGRVTEAFF. CDR3 in DNA: TGTGCCAGCAGTTTACAGGGGCGGGTCACTGAAGCTTTCTTT.

The V call is TRBV28, the J call TRBJ1-2; no reliable D call. Trimming pared 3 bases from V and 2 bases from J, leaving 4 bases between. Germline CDR1 reads MDHEN; CDR2 reads SYDVKM. This CDR3 has 12 residues. The CDR3 nucleotides are TGTGCCAGCAGTTTTAAGAACTATGGCTACACCTTC. Encoded protein: CASSFKNYGYTF.

This clonotype was seen ten or more times. This chain uses TRBV6-1 with TRBJ2-3; TRBD2 aligns across 10 bases. CDR3 size: 14 residues. Unmatched junction bases numbered 2, after V lost 5 bases and J lost 3 bases. Per germline, CDR1 MNHNS and CDR2 SASEGT. This CDR3 reads CASSSSGGTDTQYF. DNA of the CDR3: TGTGCCAGCAGTTCTAGCGGGGGTACAGATACGCAGTATTTT.

This clonotype was seen repeatedly, ten times or more. The rearrangement links TRBV7-9 to TRBJ1-2; 8 positions match TRBD1. CDR3 length equals 13 residues. Germline V CDR1 and CDR2: SEHNR, FQNEAQ (reference sequence). Trimming at V came to 5 bases and at J to 4 bases, leaving 3 bases not matched to a gene. The CDR3 bases are TGTGCCAGCAGCCCAGACAGGGGCTATGGCTACACCTTC. This gives the protein CASSPDRGYGYTF.

The chain carries TRBV18 and TRBJ1-3; D not resolved. Trimming removed 4 bases at V and 0 bases at J, with 19 bases between. CDR3 length: 18 residues. CDR1 and CDR2 from the germline V gene are KGHSH and LQKENI. The DNA of the CDR3 is TGTGCCAGCTCACGAACATCTGGGGAAGCGAGCTCTGGAAACACCATATATTTT. Translating it yields CASSRTSGEASSGNTIYF.